A selection of T cell receptor beta chains follows, all from one sample in a study of long-term antiretroviral therapy in people with HIV. Sequencing was performed with immunoSEQ multiplex PCR; in TCRdb, only in-frame clones are kept and a portion is missing. This sample yields 25,000 to 30,000 clones, of which 70% to 90% are seen a single time; 4.5% to 5.5% belongs to the top ten. Sequenced material: unsorted PBMCs, taken 0.8 years after starting antiretroviral therapy. The receptors were sampled from a woman younger than 45 with HIV. Both conserved end residues are part of each CDR3. A D gene is named only where the DNA matches it firmly. Size values are once, few and many counts, or a class for expanded clones, and some rows have none.

>TRBV9|.|.|TRBJ2-3
TGTGCCAGCAGCGCTAGCACGGTCTCGGAGACGCAGTATTTT
CASSASTVSETQYF
>TRBV5-5|TRBD1|.|TRBJ1-3
TGTGCCAGCAGCTTGGGGGACAGGCAAGGGGGAAACACCATATATTTT
CASSLGDRQGGNTIYF
>TRBV10-1|.|.|TRBJ1-1
TGCGCCAGCAGGGACAGCCTGAACACTGAAGCTTTCTTT
CASRDSLNTEAFF
>TRBV28|.|.|TRBJ2-7
TGTGCCAGCAGTTGGGGGCCCTACGAGCAGTACTTC
CASSWGPYEQYF
>TRBV14|.|.|TRBJ2-5
TGTGCCAGCAAGCCATGGGGGAGCCAAGAGACCCAGTACTTC
CASKPWGSQETQYF
>TRBV2|.|.|TRBJ2-1
TGTGCCAGCAGTAGGGGCAGTACTCAGGGATTGGGCGAGCAGTTCTTC
CASSRGSTQGLGEQFF
>TRBV5-1|.|.|TRBJ2-5
TGCGCCAGCAGCTTGGCATCAGGGCCTTCGAAGGGAGAGACCCAGTACTTC
CASSLASGPSKGETQYF
>TRBV6-6|.|few|TRBJ1-5
TGTGCCAGCCACGACAGACCCAATCAGCCCCAGCATTTT
CASHDRPNQPQHF
>TRBV30|.|.|TRBJ1-1
TGTGCCTGGAGTGAATCCGTGAACACTGAAGCTTTCTTT
CAWSESVNTEAFF
>TRBV9|TRBD2|few|TRBJ2-2
TGTGCCAGCAGCCCTGAGGGGAGGGAGGCCGGGGAGCTGTTTTTT
CASSPEGREAGELFF
>TRBV7-9|TRBD1|.|TRBJ1-4
TGTGCCAGCAGCCCGGACAGGGGCGGTAATGAAAAACTGTTTTTT
CASSPDRGGNEKLFF
>TRBV4-2|.|.|TRBJ2-1
TGTGCCAGCCGAGGGGTTACATACAATGAGCAGTTCTTC
CASRGVTYNEQFF
>TRBV7-7|TRBD1|.|TRBJ2-2
TGTGCCAGCAGCTTGACGGGACAGGGGGCCCCCGGGGAGCTGTTTTTT
CASSLTGQGAPGELFF
>TRBV2|TRBD2|.|TRBJ2-3
TGTGCCAGCAGTGATGGGAGGGGTTTGGTAGTAAGAGGCACAGATACGCAGTATTTT
CASSDGRGLVVRGTDTQYF
>TRBV2|.|.|TRBJ2-1
TGTGCCAGCAGTCTTAATGAGCAGTTCTTC
CASSLNEQFF
>TRBV7-9|.|once|TRBJ1-2
TGTGCCAGCAGCAGCTCCGTAGGACTTTATGGCTACACCTTC
CASSSSVGLYGYTF
>TRBV7-2|TRBD1|few|TRBJ1-5
TGTGCCAGCAGCCAAGGGACAGGGCTCTCTAGCAATCAGCCCCAGCATTTT
CASSQGTGLSSNQPQHF
>TRBV6-1|TRBD1|.|TRBJ1-2
TGTGCCAGCAGAGAGCCGGGACAGGGGGCGGGCGGCTACACCTTC
CASREPGQGAGGYTF
>TRBV5-1|.|.|TRBJ1-2
TGCGCCAGCAGCTTGTCGTCTGGTCTCGCCAACTATGGCTACACCTTC
CASSLSSGLANYGYTF
>TRBV9|TRBD1|once|TRBJ2-1
TGTGCCAGCAGAAGGGACAGGGAAGACAATGAGCAGTTCTTC
CASRRDREDNEQFF
>TRBV2|.|.|TRBJ2-1
TGTGCCAGCCATGAAGGGTTCGGTGAGCAGTTCTTC
CASHEGFGEQFF
>TRBV11-2|.|.|TRBJ2-1
TGTGCCAGCACTCCGCTGGGGGGCGGCTACAATGAGCAGTTCTTC
CASTPLGGGYNEQFF
>TRBV14|.|.|TRBJ1-2
TGTGCCAGCAGCCAGAGCCCGGGGATGGCTGGCTACACCTTC
CASSQSPGMAGYTF
>TRBV2|.|.|TRBJ2-6
TGTGCCAGCAGTGATCGCGGCTCTGGGGCCAACGTCCTGACTTTC
CASSDRGSGANVLTF
>TRBV11-2|TRBD2|.|TRBJ2-3
TGTGCCAGCAGCTCCCGCCTCAGCGGTAGCGGGAGCACAGATACGCAGTATTTT
CASSSRLSGSGSTDTQYF
>TRBV11-2|.|once|TRBJ1-1
TGTGCCAGCAGCTTAGTATGGGGAGGCGCGGGGCGGACTGAAGCTTTCTTT
CASSLVWGGAGRTEAFF
>TRBV11-2|.|few|TRBJ1-2
TGTGCCAGCAGCTTTAATTTTGAGCTGGAGGGGGACTACACCTTC
CASSFNFELEGDYTF
>TRBV11-2|TRBD2|.|TRBJ2-1
TGTGCCAGCATGACTAGCGGCGTATACAATGAGCAGTTCTTC
CASMTSGVYNEQFF
>TRBV7-9|.|once|TRBJ1-1
TGTGCCAGCAGCTTAGAACAGGGAGGCGGCACTGAAGCTTTCTTT
CASSLEQGGGTEAFF
>TRBV27|TRBD1|.|TRBJ1-2
TGTGCCAGCAGTTTAAGGTCTACAGGGGGCCCGGATGGCTACACCTTC
CASSLRSTGGPDGYTF
>TRBV9|.|.|TRBJ1-1
TGTGCCAGCAGCGCTTTAGGGCCTGAAGCTTTCTTT
CASSALGPEAFF
>TRBV4-2|TRBD1|.|TRBJ2-1
TGTGCCAGCAGCCAAGAACGGGACAGGCTATGGGAGCAGTTCTTC
CASSQERDRLWEQFF
>TRBV6-1|.|.|TRBJ2-2
TGTGCCAGCAGTGAAAGGGCCTACATATCGAACACCGGGGAGCTGTTTTTT
CASSERAYISNTGELFF
>TRBV5-1|TRBD1|.|TRBJ1-1
TGCGCCAGCAAACGACAGGGTCCAATGAACACTGAAGCTTTCTTT
CASKRQGPMNTEAFF
>TRBV5-1|.|few|TRBJ1-6
TGCGCCAGCAGCTTGTCGGGGGAAAGCTCACCCCTCCACTTT
CASSLSGESSPLHF
>TRBV19|.|once|TRBJ1-2
TGTGCCGCCCCCCCCAGCCTTCGGTCGTATGGCTACACCTTC
CAAPPSLRSYGYTF
>TRBV15|.|few|TRBJ1-5
TGTGCCACCAGCAGAGATAAGGGATACAATCAGCCCCAGCATTTT
CATSRDKGYNQPQHF
>TRBV4-1|.|.|TRBJ1-1
TGCGCCAGCAGCCAAGACGGCCAGGGCGACACTGAAGCTTTCTTT
CASSQDGQGDTEAFF
>TRBV27|.|.|TRBJ2-2
TGTGCCAGCAGTTTAGGCAGACAGTTGAACACCGGGGAGCTGTTTTTT
CASSLGRQLNTGELFF
>TRBV19|.|.|TRBJ1-2
TGTGCCAGTAGTGTGACAGGTTATGGCTACACCTTC
CASSVTGYGYTF
>TRBV19|.|.|TRBJ2-5
TGTGCCAGTAGGCAGATAGGGCAGGCTGAGACCCAGTACTTC
CASRQIGQAETQYF
>TRBV4-1|TRBD2|.|TRBJ2-1
TGCGCCAGCAGCCAACTAGCGGGGGGGGTCAATGAGCAGTTCTTC
CASSQLAGGVNEQFF
>TRBV7-3|.|.|TRBJ1-4
TGTGCCAGCAGCTTAAGATACGGTCCTAATGAAAAACTGTTTTTT
CASSLRYGPNEKLFF
>TRBV19|TRBD1|.|TRBJ2-2
TGTGCCAGTAGCCAAGCGACAGGGTCGAACACCGGGGAGCTGTTTTTT
CASSQATGSNTGELFF
>TRBV10-3|TRBD1|.|TRBJ2-1
TGTGCCATCAGAACTATTTCCGGGACAGGGACCCACAATGAGCAGTTCTTC
CAIRTISGTGTHNEQFF
>TRBV6-5|.|.|TRBJ1-1
TGTGCCAGTAGAGGGGGGGCTCTCTACACTGAAGCTTTCTTT
CASRGGALYTEAFF
>TRBV7-9|TRBD1|once|TRBJ2-5
TGTGCCAGCAGTTTCTCGGACAGGGGGTCTTTAGAGACCCAGTACTTC
CASSFSDRGSLETQYF
>TRBV15|.|.|TRBJ1-1
TGTGCCACCAGAGACAGAAACACTGAAGCTTTCTTT
CATRDRNTEAFF
>TRBV9|TRBD1|.|TRBJ1-2
TGTGCCAGCAGCTCCTCAAGGAGGGGACAGGGGTCAGAGGGGGCCTATGGCTACACCTTC
CASSSSRRGQGSEGAYGYTF